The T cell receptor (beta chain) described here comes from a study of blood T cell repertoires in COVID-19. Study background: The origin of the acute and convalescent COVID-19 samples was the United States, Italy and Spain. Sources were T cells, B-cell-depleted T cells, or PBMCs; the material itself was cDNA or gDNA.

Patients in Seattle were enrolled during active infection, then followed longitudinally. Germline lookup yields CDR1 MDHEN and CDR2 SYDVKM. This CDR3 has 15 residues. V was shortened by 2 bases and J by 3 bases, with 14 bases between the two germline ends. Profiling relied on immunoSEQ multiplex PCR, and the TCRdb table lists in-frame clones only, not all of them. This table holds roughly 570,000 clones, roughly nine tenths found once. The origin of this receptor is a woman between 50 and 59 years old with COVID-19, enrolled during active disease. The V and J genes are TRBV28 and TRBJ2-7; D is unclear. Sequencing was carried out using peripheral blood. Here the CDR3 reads CASSLTAGSYYEQYF. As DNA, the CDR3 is TGTGCCAGCAGTTTAACGGCAGGTTCGTACTACGAGCAGTACTTC.